These T cell receptor beta chains were read from a single sample in a study of cytomegalovirus exposure and HLA in healthy donors. Generated by immunoSEQ multiplex PCR, the TCRdb table keeps only in-frame clones and is missing some. The sample lists 150,000 to 200,000 clones, less than 95% occurring once. The sequenced material came from PBMCs. Source of these receptors: a young woman in good health and CMV-seropositive. Each CDR3 is given with its conserved first and last residue. A D gene is named only where the DNA matches it firmly. Expanded clones are given a class, and other clones once, few, many or no size at all.

D gene,V gene,clone size,J gene,CDR3 DNA,CDR3 protein
TRBD2,TRBV2,once,TRBJ2-2,TGTGCCAGCAGTGAGCCGCCGGGGACTAGCGGGAGGTTGGACACCGGGGAGCTGTTTTTT,CASSEPPGTSGRLDTGELFF
TRBD1,TRBV5-6,.,TRBJ1-2,TGTGCCAGCAGCTTGGACCCGACAGGGCATGCGAACTATGGCTACACCTTC,CASSLDPTGHANYGYTF
.,TRBV5-1,once,TRBJ2-5,TGCGCCAGCAGCCTTGTCGCAGTTCAAGAGACCCAGTACTTC,CASSLVAVQETQYF
.,TRBV5-1,.,TRBJ2-6,TGCGCCAGCAGCCCCCCACGAAAATTCAGCTCTGGGGCCAACGTCCTGACTTTC,CASSPPRKFSSGANVLTF
TRBD1,TRBV25-1,.,TRBJ1-6,TGTGCCAGCAGAGGACAGGCTGAGAATTCACCCCTCCACTTT,CASRGQAENSPLHF
TRBD2,TRBV2,.,TRBJ2-1,TGTGCCAGCAGTGAAGGACTAGCGAAGGGTGAGCAGTTCTTC,CASSEGLAKGEQFF
.,TRBV7-8,once,TRBJ1-2,TGTGCCAGCAGCTTAGCACCACAGGGCTATGGCTACACCTTC,CASSLAPQGYGYTF
TRBD2,TRBV4-1,once,TRBJ2-1,TGCGCCAGCAGCCAACAACCCGGGACTAGCGGGAGGAGCTCCTACAATGAGCAGTTCTTC,CASSQQPGTSGRSSYNEQFF
TRBD2,TRBV27,once,TRBJ2-7,TGTGCCAGCACCCTTAGGGGACTAGCGGGAGTCAGGGGACCCTACGAGCAGTACTTC,CASTLRGLAGVRGPYEQYF
TRBD2,TRBV2,.,TRBJ2-1,TGTGCCAGCGGGGGGGAGTGGGGAACTTACAATGAGCAGTTCTTC,CASGGEWGTYNEQFF
.,TRBV9,.,TRBJ2-3,TGTGCCAGCAGCCCTCGTTATGCGGCAGATACGCAGTATTTT,CASSPRYAADTQYF
TRBD2,TRBV15,once,TRBJ2-5,TGTGCCACCAGCCAGGGGAGCGGGAGTTGGGCGGGAGAGACCCAGTACTTC,CATSQGSGSWAGETQYF
TRBD1,TRBV7-6,.,TRBJ2-3,TGTGCCAGCAGCTCCTTGGTAGGGGACAGGGGGCCGGATACGCAGTATTTT,CASSSLVGDRGPDTQYF
.,TRBV25-1,.,TRBJ2-1,TGTGCCAGCAGTAACACAGGGTCGGGCAATGAGCAGTTCTTC,CASSNTGSGNEQFF
TRBD1,TRBV11-1,.,TRBJ1-2,TGTGCCAGCAGCCCAGGGACAGGCTATGGCTACACCTTC,CASSPGTGYGYTF
TRBD1,TRBV7-9,.,TRBJ1-3,TGTGCCAGCAGCTTTCAGGGGGCCTACTCTGGAAACACCATATATTTT,CASSFQGAYSGNTIYF
.,TRBV7-8,.,TRBJ1-1,TGTGCCAGCAGCTTAGGGAGGGGAAAGGGCACTGAAGCTTTCTTT,CASSLGRGKGTEAFF
.,TRBV19,.,TRBJ2-1,TGTGCCAGTAGTATTTGGGGGGAGGACTACAATGAGCAGTTCTTC,CASSIWGEDYNEQFF
TRBD1,TRBV4-1,.,TRBJ2-7,TGCGCCAGCAGCCTACACAGGGGATTAGAGCAGTACTTC,CASSLHRGLEQYF
TRBD1,TRBV5-1,.,TRBJ2-6,TGCGCCAGCACATTCAGGACAGGGATGGGTTCTGGGGCCAACGTCCTGACTTTC,CASTFRTGMGSGANVLTF
.,TRBV7-2,few,TRBJ2-7,TGTGCCAGCAGCTTATATGTCTACGAGCAGTACTTC,CASSLYVYEQYF
TRBD1,TRBV19,.,TRBJ1-2,TGTGCCAGTAGTACGCCGGGACAGGGTGGCGGGGGAAGAGGCTACACCTTC,CASSTPGQGGGGRGYTF
.,TRBV27,.,TRBJ1-1,TGTGCCAGCAGTCCCGGACTGCCGAACACTGAAGCTTTCTTT,CASSPGLPNTEAFF
.,TRBV7-2,.,TRBJ1-4,TGTGCCAGCAGCTTAATGGGCAGTAGAGACGAAAAACTGTTTTTT,CASSLMGSRDEKLFF
TRBD2,TRBV7-6,.,TRBJ2-1,TGTGCCAGCAGCTTAGGAATTAGCGGGGGCTCCAGGAATGAGCAGTTCTTC,CASSLGISGGSRNEQFF
.,TRBV7-2,.,TRBJ1-2,TGTGCCAGCAGCCGACCGACGGGAGGTGGCTACACCTTC,CASSRPTGGGYTF
TRBD2,TRBV2,.,TRBJ2-3,TGTGCCAGCAGTGACAGCGGGGGCCGCCCCACAGATACGCAGTATTTT,CASSDSGGRPTDTQYF
.,TRBV27,.,TRBJ1-1,TGTGCCAGCAGAGGGGGTGGAACTGAAGCTTTCTTT,CASRGGGTEAFF
.,TRBV28,.,TRBJ2-7,TGTGCCAGCAGTTTTAAATTCGCAGGGGATCTGGTCGAGCAGTACTTC,CASSFKFAGDLVEQYF
.,TRBV7-2,.,TRBJ2-5,TGTGCCAGCAGTCTTCCCTTAGAAGAGACCCAGTACTTC,CASSLPLEETQYF
TRBD1,TRBV5-1,.,TRBJ2-2,TGCGCCAGCAGCGCAGGGACAGGGGCCGGGGAGCTGTTTTTT,CASSAGTGAGELFF
.,TRBV27,.,TRBJ2-5,TGTGCCAGCACCGACGGGGGACCGGGAGAGACCCAGTACTTC,CASTDGGPGETQYF
.,TRBV6-5,.,TRBJ1-2,TGTGCCAGCAGTTTCGGGGATTATTCCACCTTC,CASSFGDYSTF
TRBD2,TRBV28,.,TRBJ2-1,TGTGCCAGCATCCCCGGGACTAGCGGCAACAATGAGCAGTTCTTC,CASIPGTSGNNEQFF
TRBD2,TRBV6-6,.,TRBJ2-1,TGTGCCAGCAGTTACTCCGCTAGCGGGGGTTACAATGAGCAGTTCTTC,CASSYSASGGYNEQFF
.,TRBV6-1,.,TRBJ1-1,TGTGCCAGCAGTGAAGCGGGAGAGGTCCTGAACACTGAAGCTTTCTTT,CASSEAGEVLNTEAFF
TRBD1,TRBV10-3,.,TRBJ2-5,TGTGCCATCAGCCCGGGACAGGGTGGAGAGACCCAGTACTTC,CAISPGQGGETQYF
.,TRBV19,.,TRBJ1-3,TGTGCCAGCACCAGAATGTCTGGAAACACCATATATTTT,CASTRMSGNTIYF
TRBD2,TRBV7-8,.,TRBJ2-1,TGTGCCAGCAGCTGGAGTAGCGGGACGGGGAATGAGCAGTTCTTC,CASSWSSGTGNEQFF
TRBD2,TRBV5-1,.,TRBJ2-1,TGCGCCAGCAGCTTGGAGCCTAGCGGGGGGTCTTACAATGAGCAGTTCTTC,CASSLEPSGGSYNEQFF
TRBD1,TRBV5-6,.,TRBJ1-1,TGTGCCAGCAACGACAGGGGAGGGTTGAACACTGAAGCTTTCTTT,CASNDRGGLNTEAFF
TRBD2,TRBV18,.,TRBJ2-3,TGTGCCAGCTCACAATACAGGGGGAAACTAGCGGGAGCCGATACGCAGTATTTT,CASSQYRGKLAGADTQYF
.,TRBV5-5,.,TRBJ1-6,TGTGCCAGCAGCCCTAGGGGCACAGGGAGGGCCTCACCCCTCCACTTT,CASSPRGTGRASPLHF
TRBD1,TRBV18,.,TRBJ1-5,TGTGCCAGCTCACCACGGCAGGGGGAGTTTCAGCCCCAGCATTTT,CASSPRQGEFQPQHF
.,TRBV7-2,.,TRBJ2-1,TGTGCCAGCAGCTTCCTTAGTGTGAGCTCCTACAATGAGCAGTTCTTC,CASSFLSVSSYNEQFF
TRBD2,TRBV28,.,TRBJ2-7,TGTGCCAGCAGGAAACGACTAGCGGGAGGGGTAGAGCAGTACTTC,CASRKRLAGGVEQYF
TRBD1,TRBV19,.,TRBJ2-7,TGTGCCAGTAGTATAGGGGACAGGGGTAAATACGAGCAGTACTTC,CASSIGDRGKYEQYF
.,TRBV11-2,.,TRBJ2-1,TGTGCCAGCAGCTCTGAAGCTCCCTCCTACAATGAGCAGTTCTTC,CASSSEAPSYNEQFF
TRBD2,TRBV7-3,.,TRBJ2-7,TGTGCCAGCAGCCTCCTCGGGACTAGCGATAGCGAGCAGTACTTC,CASSLLGTSDSEQYF
TRBD1,TRBV9,.,TRBJ2-2,TGTGCCAGCAGCGGCCTCCCGGGACAGGTGACCGGGGAGCTGTTTTTT,CASSGLPGQVTGELFF
TRBD2,TRBV7-9,.,TRBJ2-3,TGTGCCAGCAGCCCACGGACTAGCGGGAGTGGGGCAGATACGCAGTATTTT,CASSPRTSGSGADTQYF
TRBD1,TRBV25-1,.,TRBJ1-2,TGTGCCAGCAGTGAAGCAGGGGGCGCCTATGGCTACACCTTC,CASSEAGGAYGYTF
TRBD1,TRBV14,few,TRBJ2-7,TGTGCCAGCAGCCAAGGACAGGGCTACGAGCAGTACTTC,CASSQGQGYEQYF
.,TRBV6-1,.,TRBJ2-6,TGTGCCAGCAGTGCGGGATTAACACCTTCTGGGGCCAACGTCCTGACTTTC,CASSAGLTPSGANVLTF
.,TRBV7-6,once,TRBJ1-1,TGTGCCAGCAGCTTAGGCCCCCCAGGACAGTGGAACACTGAAGCTTTCTTT,CASSLGPPGQWNTEAFF